This T cell receptor beta chain is from a study of tumor and adjacent non-tumor tissue in lung cancer. Comments on this clonotype: The antigen remains undetermined.

This sample's RNA came from whole unsorted tissue. The normal lung tissue was taken more than 3 cm from the tumor edge. This CDR3 region has 17 residues. V gave up 10 bases and J gave up 4 bases, with 27 bases separating them. Points from the study as a whole: TCR diversity was significantly greater in tumor than normal lung tissue. Patients with more diverse tumor TCRs had worse survival.

The library came from three nested PCR rounds adapted from ARM-PCR protocols. TCRdb reprocessed the multiplex PCR reads with MiXCR, giving one entry per CDR3 protein. The repertoire has about 90,000 distinct CDR3 sequences, 76% of them found once; the top ten carry 21%. This chain connects TRBV12-3 or TRBV12-4 to TRBJ2-3; D possibly corresponds to TRBD2 (6 bases). Sequenced material: distant non-tumor lung tissue. This receptor was obtained from a woman aged 50 to 60 with non-small cell lung cancer. The CDR3: CANSRDLALRGADTQYF. CDR3 DNA sequence: TGTGCCAATTCGAGAGATCTGGCCCTGCGGGGCGCAGATACGCAGTATTTT.